The 20 T cell receptor beta chains in this list originate from one sample, sequenced in a study of cytomegalovirus exposure and HLA in healthy donors. PCR used 60 Vbeta primers and 13 Jbeta primers. Profiled with immunoSEQ multiplex PCR; TCRdb holds only in-frame clones, not every one. The sample includes 180,000 or so clones, around 79% seen only once; the top ten take approximately 6.3%. The sample was PBMCs. The receptor set was obtained from a man aged 35-49 years in good health and CMV-seropositive.

The chain uses TRBV2 and TRBJ2-5, with a weak D call TRBD1 (6 bases). The V end was cut by 5 bases, the J end by 5 bases, with 15 bases between. The CDR3 sequence is 14 residues long. Germline loops: CDR1 SNHLY, CDR2 FYNNEI. As DNA, the CDR3 is TGTGCCAGCAGTTCACAGGGTTGGGAGGAGACCCAGTACTTC. Its protein product is CASSSQGWEETQYF. Filled out from reference TRBV2 and TRBJ2-5, the complete variable domain reads EPEVTQTPSHQVTQMGQEVILRCVPISNHLYFYWYRQILGQKVEFLVSFYNNEISEKSEIFDDQFSVERPDGSNFTLKIRSTKLEDSAMYFCASSSQGWEETQYFGPGTRLLVL.

In this sample, this clone turned up once. J is TRBJ2-7 and V is TRBV28; possibly TRBD2 for D (5 bases). V dropped 4 bases and J dropped 7 bases, with 8 bases sitting between them. This CDR3 is built from 11 residues. Germline CDR1 reads MDHEN; CDR2 reads SYDVKM. Written as DNA, the CDR3 is TGTGCCAGCAGTTCCGCGGGTGAGCAGTACTTC. Translated: CASSSAGEQYF.

This sequence joins TRBV16 and TRBJ1-4, with unresolved D. The germline gives CDR1 KGHSY, CDR2 FQNENV. V lost 4 bases to trimming and J lost 6 bases, with 3 bases between them. CDR3 length: 11 amino acids. CDR3: CASSLDEKLFF. The CDR3 DNA follows: TGTGCCAGCAGCCTAGATGAAAAACTGTTTTTT. The complete variable domain, with remaining parts taken from reference TRBV16 and TRBJ1-4, reads GEEVAQTPKHLVRGEGQKAKLYCAPIKGHSYVFWYQQVLKNEFKFLISFQNENVFDETGMPKERFSAKCLPNSPCSLEIQATKLEDSAVYFCASSLDEKLFFGSGTQLSVL.

Here the CDR3 DNA reads TGTGCCAGCAGTTCCTCGTCCTACTCTGGGGCCAACGTCCTGACTTTC. Its protein product is CASSSSSYSGANVLTF. This chain uses TRBV28 with TRBJ2-6; D gene ambiguous. Germline lookup yields CDR1 MDHEN and CDR2 SYDVKM. This CDR3 contains 16 residues. The V gene lost 4 bases and the J gene lost 0 bases, with 10 bases spanning the gap.

The rearrangement links TRBV10-2 to TRBJ1-5, with unresolved D. Trimming shortened V by 0 bases and J by 6 bases, and 9 bases separated the two germline ends. The V gene's germline CDR1 is WSHSY and CDR2 SAAADI. The CDR3 length is 14 residues. This CDR3 reads CASSESIVAQPQHF. DNA for the CDR3: TGCGCCAGCAGTGAGTCGATAGTAGCTCAGCCCCAGCATTTT.

The rearrangement uses TRBV27 and TRBJ1-4, with D hard to call. This CDR3 comprises 14 residues. V was clipped by 10 bases and J by 0 bases, with 12 bases between them. The germline gives CDR1 MNHEY, CDR2 SMNVEV (reference sequence). The CDR3 DNA reads TGTGCCACCTCGGGTGGTGCAACTAATGAAAAACTGTTTTTT. Translation: CATSGGATNEKLFF. Supplemented by reference TRBV27 and TRBJ1-4, the full variable domain reads EAQVTQNPRYLITVTGKKLTVTCSQNMNHEYMSWYRQDPGLGLRQIYYSMNVEVTDKGDVPEGYKVSRKEKRNFPLILESPSPNQTSLYFCATSGGATNEKLFFGSGTQLSVL.

This clone was counted only a few times. The rearrangement uses TRBV4-1 and TRBJ1-2, with no clear D. Trimming pared 4 bases from V and 0 bases from J, leaving 12 bases between. This CDR3 is 15 amino acids long. Germline loops: CDR1 MGHRA, CDR2 YSYEKL. CDR3 protein: CASSPDGQPNYGYTF. The CDR3 DNA sequence: TGCGCCAGCAGCCCCGATGGGCAGCCTAACTATGGCTACACCTTC.

This clone has only a few counts. The same CDR3 can be traced to other DNA sequences in this sample. The chain employs TRBV29-1 and TRBJ1-5, with 9 positions matching TRBD1. CDR3 length equals 14 residues. CDR1 is SQVTM and CDR2 is ANQGSEA in the germline V gene. V gave up 6 bases and J gave up 2 bases; unmatched junction bases: 5. CDR3 sequence reads: CSVGGDRGNQPQHF. CDR3 coding DNA: TGCAGCGTCGGAGGGGACAGGGGCAATCAGCCCCAGCATTTT. Looking up the rest from reference TRBV29-1 and TRBJ1-5 gives the full variable domain: SAVISQKPSRDICQRGTSLTIQCQVDSQVTMMFWYRQQPGQSLTLIATANQGSEATYESGFVIDKFPISRPNLTFSTLTVSNMSPEDSSIYLCSVGGDRGNQPQHFGDGTRLSIL.

The V call is TRBV5-1, the J call TRBJ2-1, with 9 bases matching TRBD1. The junction had 7 bases not matched to a gene; V was cut back by 0 bases and J by 0 bases. This CDR3 has 18 residues. CDR1 is SGHRS, CDR2 YFSETQ, per germline. The CDR3: CASSLAMATGGSYNEQFF. Written as DNA, the CDR3 is TGCGCCAGCAGCTTGGCCATGGCGACAGGGGGCTCCTACAATGAGCAGTTCTTC.

The chain has TRBV28 and TRBJ2-5, with D possibly being TRBD2 (5 bases). Germline V gene sequence: CDR1 MDHEN, CDR2 SYDVKM. The V and J ends lost 10 bases and 0 bases respectively, with 15 bases between them. The CDR3 is 14 residues long. The CDR3 is CATRSDGNQETQYF. Here the CDR3 DNA reads TGTGCCACCCGATCGGACGGGAACCAAGAGACCCAGTACTTC.

V gene TRBV5-1 combines with J gene TRBJ2-1; TRBD2 might be the D (5 bases). Germline CDR1 reads SGHRS; CDR2 reads YFSETQ. Trimming stripped 0 bases from V and 7 bases from J, with 17 bases between. This CDR3 region has 16 residues. CDR3 sequence (DNA): TGCGCCAGCAGCTTGGAGGCCGGGAAGGGCCCTAATGAGCAGTTCTTC. Translated, it gives CASSLEAGKGPNEQFF.

As to this clone: Additional DNA sequences in this sample encode the identical CDR3. The CDR3 spells CASSLAGGTGELFF. CDR3 DNA: TGCGCCAGCAGCCTGGCAGGCGGGACCGGGGAGCTGTTTTTT. The chain combines TRBV5-1 with TRBJ2-2; D may be TRBD2 (5 bases). Trimming removed 4 bases from V and 5 bases from J, with 12 bases in between. Germline V gene data show CDR1 as SGHRS and CDR2 as YFSETQ. The CDR3 extends over 14 amino acids.

A single count supports this clone. J is TRBJ1-2 and V is TRBV19, with TRBD1 identical over 10 bases. The CDR3 is 13 amino acids. Germline CDR1 is LNHDA and CDR2 is SQIVND (reference sequence). The J segment lost 2 bases and the V segment lost 10 bases, leaving 4 bases of the junction unmatched. The CDR3 is CAIKTGGNYGYTF. CDR3 in DNA: TGTGCCATAAAGACAGGGGGCAACTATGGCTACACCTTC.

The V gene is TRBV2, the J gene TRBJ2-7; maybe TRBD2 (6 bases). The CDR3 is 13 amino acids. CDR1 and CDR2 from the germline V gene are SNHLY and FYNNEI. V was shortened by 4 bases and J by 4 bases, with 11 bases between the two germline ends. In nucleotides, the CDR3 is TGTGCCAGCAGTGTGGAGGGGATTTACGAGCAGTACTTC. This codes for CASSVEGIYEQYF.

DNA of the CDR3: TGTGCCAGCTCACCTCTCCCGGAGACCCAGTACTTC. This translates into CASSPLPETQYF. This sequence joins TRBV18 and TRBJ2-5; D gene ambiguous. The CDR3 length is 12 residues. With 3 bases removed from V and 5 bases from J, the gap between germline ends came to 7 bases. CDR1 and CDR2 from the germline V gene are KGHSH and LQKENI.

The CDR3 DNA reads as TGTGCCAGCAACCCACCGGGACAGGCGTACGAGCAGTACTTC. Translating it yields CASNPPGQAYEQYF. The chain carries TRBV5-6 and TRBJ2-7; 8 positions match TRBD1. The germline V gene has CDR1 SGHDT and CDR2 YYEEEE. V trimming: 6 bases; J trimming: 4 bases; junction bases outside the gene matches: 9. The CDR3 has 14 residues.

CDR3 amino acids: CASSIVSGTAYGYTF. CDR3 bases: TGTGCCAGTAGTATAGTCTCGGGGACAGCATATGGCTACACCTTC. This chain joins TRBV19 and TRBJ1-2, with 7 bases fitting TRBD1. After removal of 1 base from V and 5 bases from J, the junction contained 7 bases not matched to a gene. The CDR3 has 15 amino acids. CDR1 is LNHDA and CDR2 is SQIVND in the germline V gene (reference sequence).

The chain joins TRBV11-3 to TRBJ2-3, with TRBD2 as a possible D gene (7 bases). The CDR3 sequence is 16 residues long. Trimming stripped 4 bases from V and 1 base from J, with 15 bases between. Germline V lookup: CDR1 SGHNT, CDR2 YENEEA. The CDR3 DNA reads as TGTGCCAGCAGCTCCAGGGGAGGGTGGGGCACAGATACGCAGTATTTT. It specifies CASSSRGGWGTDTQYF.

The chain couples TRBV7-8 to TRBJ2-7, with D possibly being TRBD1 (5 bases). The CDR3 has 14 residues. Germline V gene sequence: CDR1 SGHVS, CDR2 FQNEAQ. Trimming removed 0 bases from V and 4 bases from J, with 10 bases in between. The CDR3 DNA is TGTGCCAGCAGCTTAGCCGGCAGGGATTACGAGCAGTACTTC. Amino acid sequence: CASSLAGRDYEQYF.

The chain is built from TRBV27 and TRBJ1-2, with 9 bases matching TRBD1. The germline V gene encodes CDR1 MNHEY and CDR2 SMNVEV (reference sequence). The V gene end was trimmed by 3 bases and the J gene end by 2 bases; junction bases not matched to a gene: 1. This CDR3 is built from 14 residues. The CDR3 DNA follows: TGTGCCAGCAGTTTTGGGACAGGGAACTATGGCTACACCTTC. This codes for CASSFGTGNYGYTF.